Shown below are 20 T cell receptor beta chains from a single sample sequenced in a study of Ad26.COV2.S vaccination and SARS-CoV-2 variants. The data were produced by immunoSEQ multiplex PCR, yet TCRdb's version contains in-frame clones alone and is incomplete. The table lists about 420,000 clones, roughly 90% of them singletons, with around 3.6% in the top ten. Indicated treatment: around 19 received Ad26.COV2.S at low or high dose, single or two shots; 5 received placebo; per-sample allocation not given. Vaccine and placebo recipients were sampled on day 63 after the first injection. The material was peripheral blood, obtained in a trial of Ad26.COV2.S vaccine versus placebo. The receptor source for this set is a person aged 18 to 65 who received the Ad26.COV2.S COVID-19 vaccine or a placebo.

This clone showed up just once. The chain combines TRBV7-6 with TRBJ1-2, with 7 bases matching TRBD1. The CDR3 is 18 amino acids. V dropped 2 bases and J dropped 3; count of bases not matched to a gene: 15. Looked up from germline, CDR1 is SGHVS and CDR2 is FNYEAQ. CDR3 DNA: TGTGCCAGCAGCTTAAGGCCGCCGGACAGGACGCTTGACTATGGCTACACCTTC. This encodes CASSLRPPDRTLDYGYTF. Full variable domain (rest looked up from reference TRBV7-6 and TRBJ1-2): GAGVSQSPRYKVTKRGQDVALRCDPISGHVSLYWYRQALGQGPEFLTYFNYEAQQDKSGLPNDRFSAERPEGSISTLTIQRTEQRDSAMYRCASSLRPPDRTLDYGYTFGSGTRLTVV.

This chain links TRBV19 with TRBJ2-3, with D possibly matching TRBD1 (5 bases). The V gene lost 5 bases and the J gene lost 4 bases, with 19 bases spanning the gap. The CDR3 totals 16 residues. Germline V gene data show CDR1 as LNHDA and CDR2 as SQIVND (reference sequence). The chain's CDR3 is CASSPRVAGIADTQYF. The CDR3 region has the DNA TGTGCCAGTAGTCCCAGGGTAGCAGGGATCGCAGATACGCAGTATTTT.

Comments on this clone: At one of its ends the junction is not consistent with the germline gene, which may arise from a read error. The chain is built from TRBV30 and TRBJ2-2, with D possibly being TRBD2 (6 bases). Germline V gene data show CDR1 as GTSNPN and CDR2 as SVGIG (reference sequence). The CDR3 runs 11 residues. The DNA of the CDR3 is TGCTCGGCAGGGAGGACCGGGGAGCTGTTTTTT. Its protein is CSAGRTGELFF.

DNA of the CDR3: TGTGCCAGCAGTTCCAGGGGTCAGCCCCAGCATTTT. It specifies CASSSRGQPQHF. The chain carries TRBV12-3 or TRBV12-4 and TRBJ1-5, with a possible D match to TRBD1 (6 bases). The CDR3 runs 12 residues. Deletions cut 4 bases from V and 6 bases from J, with 7 bases between.

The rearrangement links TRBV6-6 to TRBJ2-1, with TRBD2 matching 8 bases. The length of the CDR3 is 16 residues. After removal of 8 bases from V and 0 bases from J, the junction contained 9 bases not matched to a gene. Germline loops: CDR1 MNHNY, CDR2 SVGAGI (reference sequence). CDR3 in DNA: TGTGCCAGCCGCGGGGTTCGGGGGGGCTCCTACAATGAGCAGTTCTTC. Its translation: CASRGVRGGSYNEQFF.

The CDR3 DNA follows: TGCGCCAGCAGCCAAGTAGGGGGATCACCCCTCCACTTT. It specifies CASSQVGGSPLHF. This chain joins TRBV4-1 and TRBJ1-6; possible D gene TRBD1, 6 bases. V lost 1 base and J 10 bases, leaving 8 bases between the germline ends. The CDR3 has 13 amino acids. CDR1 and CDR2 (germline): MGHRA, YSYEKL.

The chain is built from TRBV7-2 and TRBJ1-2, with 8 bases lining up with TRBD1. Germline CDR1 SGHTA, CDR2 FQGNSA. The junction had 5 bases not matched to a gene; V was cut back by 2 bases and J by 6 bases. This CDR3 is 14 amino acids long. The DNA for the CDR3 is TGTGCCAGCAGCTTACAGGGGGCGGGAGATGGCTACACCTTC. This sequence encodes CASSLQGAGDGYTF. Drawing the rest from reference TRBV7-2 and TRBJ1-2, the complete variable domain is GAGVSQSPSNKVTEKGKDVELRCDPISGHTALYWYRQSLGQGLEFLIYFQGNSAPDKSGLPSDRFSAERTGGSVSTLTIQRTQQEDSAVYLCASSLQGAGDGYTFGSGTRLTVV.

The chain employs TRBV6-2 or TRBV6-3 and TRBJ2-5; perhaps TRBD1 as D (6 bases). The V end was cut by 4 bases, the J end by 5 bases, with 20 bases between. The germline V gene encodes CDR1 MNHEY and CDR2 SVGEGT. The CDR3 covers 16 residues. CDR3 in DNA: TGTGCCAGCAGTTGGAGGAGCAGGGGCCGTGGGGAGACCCAGTACTTC. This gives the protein CASSWRSRGRGETQYF.

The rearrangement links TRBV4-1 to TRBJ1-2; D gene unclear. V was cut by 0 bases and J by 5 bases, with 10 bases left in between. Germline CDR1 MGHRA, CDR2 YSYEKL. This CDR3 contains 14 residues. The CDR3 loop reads CASSQDKAAYGYTF. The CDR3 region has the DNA TGCGCCAGCAGCCAAGATAAGGCAGCGTATGGCTACACCTTC.

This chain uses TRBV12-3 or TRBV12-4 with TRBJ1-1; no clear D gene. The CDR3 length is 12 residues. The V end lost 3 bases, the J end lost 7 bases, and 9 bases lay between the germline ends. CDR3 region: CASSFISREAFF. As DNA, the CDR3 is TGTGCCAGCAGTTTCATCTCGCGTGAAGCTTTCTTT.

The CDR3 loop is CASSTKGEKLFF. The CDR3 DNA reads TGTGCCAGCAGTACTAAAGGGGAAAAACTGTTTTTT. The gene calls are TRBV7-9 and TRBJ1-4, with unresolved D. The CDR3 totals 12 residues. The germline V and J ends were trimmed by 6 bases and 8 bases, with 10 bases remaining between them. Per the germline V gene, CDR1 is SEHNR and CDR2 is FQNEAQ (reference sequence).

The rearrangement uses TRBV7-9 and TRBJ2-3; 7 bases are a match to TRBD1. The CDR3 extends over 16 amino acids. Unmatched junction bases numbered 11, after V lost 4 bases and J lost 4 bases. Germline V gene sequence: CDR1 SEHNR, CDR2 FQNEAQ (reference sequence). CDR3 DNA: TGTGCCAGCAGCTCCACTAGACAGGGAACTGCAGATACGCAGTATTTT. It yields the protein CASSSTRQGTADTQYF.

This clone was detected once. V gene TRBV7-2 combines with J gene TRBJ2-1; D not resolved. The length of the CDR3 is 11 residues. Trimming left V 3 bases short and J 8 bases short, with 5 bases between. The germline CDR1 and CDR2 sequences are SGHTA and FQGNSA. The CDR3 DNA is TGTGCCAGCAGCTTTCGGCATGAGCAGTTCTTC. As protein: CASSFRHEQFF.

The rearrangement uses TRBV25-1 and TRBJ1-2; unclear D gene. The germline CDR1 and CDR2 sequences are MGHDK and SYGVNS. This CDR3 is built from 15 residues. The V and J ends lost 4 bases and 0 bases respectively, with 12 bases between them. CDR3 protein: CASSGGRLANYGYTF. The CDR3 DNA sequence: TGTGCCAGCAGTGGCGGACGGCTAGCTAACTATGGCTACACCTTC.

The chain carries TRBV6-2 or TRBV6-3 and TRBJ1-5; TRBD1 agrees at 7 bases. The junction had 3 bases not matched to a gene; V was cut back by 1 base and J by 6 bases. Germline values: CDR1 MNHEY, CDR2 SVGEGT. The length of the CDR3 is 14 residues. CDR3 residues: CASSYLGTAQPQHF. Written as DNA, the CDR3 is TGTGCCAGCAGTTACTTGGGGACAGCTCAGCCCCAGCATTTT.

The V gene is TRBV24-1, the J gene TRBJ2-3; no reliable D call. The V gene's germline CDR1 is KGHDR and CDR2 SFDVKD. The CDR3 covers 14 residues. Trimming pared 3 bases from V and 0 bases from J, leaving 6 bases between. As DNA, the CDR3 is TGTGCCACCAGTGATACACGCAGCACAGATACGCAGTATTTT. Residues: CATSDTRSTDTQYF.

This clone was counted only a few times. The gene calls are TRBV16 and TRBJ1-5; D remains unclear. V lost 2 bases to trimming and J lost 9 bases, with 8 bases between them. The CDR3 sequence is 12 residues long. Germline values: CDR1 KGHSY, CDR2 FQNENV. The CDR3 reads CASSQGPLPQHF. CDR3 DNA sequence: TGTGCCAGCAGCCAAGGTCCGTTGCCCCAGCATTTT.

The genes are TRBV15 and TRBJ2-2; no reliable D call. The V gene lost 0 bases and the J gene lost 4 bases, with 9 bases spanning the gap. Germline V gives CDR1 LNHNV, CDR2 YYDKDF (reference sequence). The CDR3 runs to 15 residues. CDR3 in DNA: TGTGCCACCAGCAGAGATCGGTCCTCCACCGGGGAGCTGTTTTTT. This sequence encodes CATSRDRSSTGELFF.

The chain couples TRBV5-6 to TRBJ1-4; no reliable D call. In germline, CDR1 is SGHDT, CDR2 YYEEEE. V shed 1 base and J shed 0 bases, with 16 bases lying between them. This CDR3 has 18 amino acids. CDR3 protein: CASSLQRHRFTTNEKLFF. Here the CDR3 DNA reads TGTGCCAGCAGCTTGCAGCGACATCGCTTTACAACTAATGAAAAACTGTTTTTT.

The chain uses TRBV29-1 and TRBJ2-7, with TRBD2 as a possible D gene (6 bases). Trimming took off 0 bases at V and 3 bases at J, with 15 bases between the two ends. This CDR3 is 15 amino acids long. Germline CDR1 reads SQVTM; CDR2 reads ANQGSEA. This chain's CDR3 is CSVEDRARGLYEQYF. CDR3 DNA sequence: TGCAGCGTTGAAGATCGCGCGCGGGGCCTCTACGAGCAGTACTTC.